The sample holds a few counts of the clone carrying this T cell receptor (beta chain). This entry comes from a study of T-cell memory formation after mild COVID-19. TCRdb called the 5' RACE reads again in MiXCR, with one record for every CDR3 protein. The repertoire includes around 390,000 distinct CDR3 sequences, approximately 16% of them detected once, and around a fifth sits in the top ten. The germline gives CDR1 MDHEN, CDR2 SYDVKM. The CDR3 is 10 amino acids. Trimming took 4 bases from V and 4 from J, leaving 1 base between them. This chain connects TRBV28 to TRBJ2-5; D is ambiguous. Sequencing input: PBMCs or a T cell subset sorted from them (not recorded which). The TCR sequence derives from a young man who had mild COVID-19 (a few samples of this study predate the infection). Cell type and time point are not known. DNA of the CDR3: TGTGCCAGCAGTTCAGAGACCCAGTACTTC. Its translation: CASSSETQYF.